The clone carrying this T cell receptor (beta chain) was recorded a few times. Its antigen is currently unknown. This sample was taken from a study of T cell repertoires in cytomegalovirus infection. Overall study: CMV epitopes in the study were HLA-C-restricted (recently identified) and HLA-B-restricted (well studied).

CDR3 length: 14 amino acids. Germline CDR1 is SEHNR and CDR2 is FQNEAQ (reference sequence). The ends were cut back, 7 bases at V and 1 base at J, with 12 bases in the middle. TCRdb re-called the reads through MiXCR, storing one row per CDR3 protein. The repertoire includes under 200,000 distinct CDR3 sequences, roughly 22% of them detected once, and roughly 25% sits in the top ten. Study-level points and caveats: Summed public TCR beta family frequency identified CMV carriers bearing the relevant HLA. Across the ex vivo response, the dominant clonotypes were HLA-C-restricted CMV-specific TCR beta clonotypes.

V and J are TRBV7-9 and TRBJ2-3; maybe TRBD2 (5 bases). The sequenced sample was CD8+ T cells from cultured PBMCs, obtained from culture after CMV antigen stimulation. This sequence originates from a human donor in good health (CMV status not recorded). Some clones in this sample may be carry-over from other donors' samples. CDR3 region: CASTRDYRTDTQYF. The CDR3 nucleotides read TGTGCCAGCACTCGCGACTACCGCACAGATACGCAGTATTTT.